This passage covers 25 T cell receptor beta chains from one sample sequenced in a study of T cell responses to AZD1222 COVID-19 vaccine. The protocol was immunoSEQ multiplex PCR, while the TCRdb copy is restricted to in-frame clones and leaves out a portion. The data contain about 130,000 clones, around 89% of them singletons. Sequences were derived from peripheral blood, sampled 28 days after the second AZD1222 dose. All receptors derive from an adult who received the AZD1222 COVID-19 vaccine.

The V gene is TRBV11-2, the J gene TRBJ1-1; possibly TRBD1 for D (5 bases). Trimming stripped 5 bases from V and 7 bases from J, with 17 bases between. The CDR3 has 14 residues. Germline-derived CDR1 and CDR2 are SGHAT and FQNNGV. The CDR3 bases are TGTGCCAGCAGCGTTCGGGACGGTCAATATGAAGCTTTCTTT. Its translation is CASSVRDGQYEAFF.

The chain couples TRBV3-1 (or the pseudogene TRBV3-2) to TRBJ1-4; D is possibly TRBD1 (5 bases). This CDR3 contains 15 residues. Germline loops: CDR1 LGHDT, CDR2 YNNKEL (reference sequence). Trimming cost V 0 bases and J 10 bases, with 15 bases left between them. CDR3 nucleotides: TGTGCCAGCAGCCAAGATCATTGGGGCCTGGGAAAACTGTTTTTT. It codes for CASSQDHWGLGKLFF.

The rearrangement joins TRBV6-6 to TRBJ2-7; 8 bases line up with TRBD1. V trimming: 6 bases; J trimming: 3 bases; junction bases outside the gene matches: 7. The CDR3 loop spans 14 amino acids. Germline V CDR1 and CDR2: MNHNY, SVGAGI (reference sequence). As DNA, the CDR3 is TGTGCCAGCAGCATGACAGGGGAAGTCTACGAGCAGTACTTC. Translating gives CASSMTGEVYEQYF.

V and J are TRBV7-2 and TRBJ2-5; D gene uncertain. Germline loops: CDR1 SGHTA, CDR2 FQGNSA. Trimming left V 1 base short and J 5 bases short, with 8 bases between. This CDR3 is 13 amino acids long. The CDR3 region is CASSLGTKETQYF. As DNA, the CDR3 is TGTGCCAGCAGCTTAGGTACTAAGGAGACCCAGTACTTC. The variable domain in full, with the rest retrieved from reference TRBV7-2 and TRBJ2-5, is GAGVSQSPSNKVTEKGKDVELRCDPISGHTALYWYRQSLGQGLEFLIYFQGNSAPDKSGLPSDRFSAERTGGSVSTLTIQRTQQEDSAVYLCASSLGTKETQYFGPGTRLLVL.

J is TRBJ1-1 and V is TRBV11-2; a possible D gene is TRBD1 (6 bases). V was pared by 3 bases and J by 11 bases, with 13 bases between. CDR1 is SGHAT and CDR2 is FQNNGV in the germline V gene. This CDR3 has 12 residues. The CDR3 spells CASSFHRAEAFF. The CDR3 nucleotides are TGTGCCAGCAGCTTTCACAGGGCGGAGGCTTTCTTT.

This clone has a handful of counts. The chain uses TRBV2 and TRBJ1-1; D unclear. Germline CDR1 reads SNHLY; CDR2 reads FYNNEI. The CDR3 extends over 12 amino acids. The germline V and J ends were trimmed by 8 bases and 1 base, with 8 bases remaining between them. Here the CDR3 DNA reads TGTGCCAGCCTTTGGGGGAACACTGAAGCTTTCTTT. It translates to CASLWGNTEAFF.

The chain carries TRBV11-2 and TRBJ1-2; D uncertain. CDR3 length: 12 residues. The germline V and J ends were trimmed by 0 bases and 6 bases, with 5 bases remaining between them. Germline lookup yields CDR1 SGHAT and CDR2 FQNNGV. The chain's CDR3 is CASSLEGNGYTF. CDR3 bases: TGTGCCAGCAGCTTAGAAGGGAATGGCTACACCTTC.

This clone has just one count. V gene TRBV4-2 combines with J gene TRBJ1-5, with 7 nucleotides matching TRBD1. The V gene end was trimmed by 0 bases and the J gene end by 4 bases; junction bases not matched to a gene: 6. The CDR3 covers 16 residues. From germline, CDR1 is LGHNA and CDR2 YNFKEQ. The CDR3: CASSQDAGQTNQPQHF. The CDR3 region has the DNA TGTGCCAGCAGCCAAGACGCGGGACAGACGAATCAGCCCCAGCATTTT.

The chain combines TRBV6-5 with TRBJ2-7, with 7 bases matching TRBD1. With V trimmed by 6 bases and J by 2 bases, 4 bases remained unmatched. This CDR3 is 13 amino acids long. Germline CDR1 MNHEY, CDR2 SVGAGI. The CDR3 loop reads CASRGTATYEQYF. CDR3 in DNA: TGTGCCAGCAGAGGGACAGCGACCTACGAGCAGTACTTC.

V is TRBV27 and J is TRBJ2-1; 10 nucleotides align to TRBD1. Looked up from germline, CDR1 is MNHEY and CDR2 is SMNVEV (reference sequence). V trimming: 8 bases; J trimming: 10 bases; junction bases outside the gene matches: 8. The CDR3 is 13 amino acids. The CDR3, as DNA: TGTGCCAGCCGACAGGGGGCGAAGGTCGAGCAGTTCTTC. It encodes CASRQGAKVEQFF.

The sample holds one count of this clone. This chain uses TRBV3-1 (or the pseudogene TRBV3-2) with TRBJ1-6; D not certain. This CDR3 contains 16 residues. Trimming shortened V by 0 bases and J by 9 bases, and 15 bases separated the two germline ends. Per the germline V gene, CDR1 is LGHDT and CDR2 is YNNKEL (reference sequence). CDR3 DNA sequence: TGTGCCAGCAGCCAAGATCTTAGAGGTAGGAGTTCACCCCTCCACTTT. It codes for CASSQDLRGRSSPLHF.

For the CDR3, the DNA is TGTGCCAGCAGGCAACTGGGGGGAGTTTATGGCTACACCTTC. Translated: CASRQLGGVYGYTF. The chain couples TRBV6-5 to TRBJ1-2; weak D call: TRBD1 (5 bases). The V gene lost 6 bases and the J gene lost 5 bases, with 16 bases spanning the gap. The germline V gene has CDR1 MNHEY and CDR2 SVGAGI. This CDR3 comprises 14 residues.

The chain links TRBV15 to TRBJ2-7; D tentatively fits TRBD1 or TRBD2 (5 bases each). Deletions cut 5 bases from V and 2 bases from J, with 25 bases between. CDR3 length: 18 residues. Germline lookup yields CDR1 LNHNV and CDR2 YYDKDF (reference sequence). CDR3 sequence reads: CATSPSPLGQGVAYEQYF. The CDR3 DNA reads as TGTGCCACCAGCCCCTCGCCGCTAGGGCAGGGAGTAGCCTACGAGCAGTACTTC.

The J gene is TRBJ1-5, the V gene TRBV5-1, with D possibly matching TRBD1 (5 bases). The V end lost 0 bases, the J end lost 5 bases, and 12 bases lay between the germline ends. The CDR3 is made up of 15 amino acids. Germline V CDR1 and CDR2: SGHRS, YFSETQ. Here the CDR3 reads CASSLEGREDQPQHF. The CDR3 bases are TGCGCCAGCAGCTTGGAGGGGAGGGAAGATCAGCCCCAGCATTTT.

The chain joins TRBV4-1 to TRBJ1-2; the D is unclear. The V gene lost 1 base and the J gene lost 2 bases, with 11 bases spanning the gap. Germline CDR1 and CDR2: MGHRA and YSYEKL. CDR3 length: 15 residues. CDR3: CASSQGSGANYGYTF. The CDR3 DNA sequence: TGCGCCAGCAGCCAAGGGAGTGGTGCAAACTATGGCTACACCTTC.

The chain has TRBV7-3 and TRBJ2-1; D may be TRBD2 (6 bases). The CDR3 is 13 amino acids. Germline CDR1 is SGHTA and CDR2 is FQGTGA. V dropped 5 bases and J dropped 8 bases, with 13 bases sitting between them. In DNA form, the CDR3 reads TGTGCCAGCAGCCCCCCAGGGACTTATGAGCAGTTCTTC. Translated: CASSPPGTYEQFF.

The genes are TRBV18 and TRBJ1-1; D is uncertain. The CDR3 is made up of 13 amino acids. Germline assignment: CDR1 KGHSH and CDR2 LQKENI. Trimming removed 0 bases from V and 3 bases from J, with 5 bases in between. CDR3 loop: CASSPPQYTEAFF. The CDR3 DNA reads as TGTGCCAGCTCACCACCCCAGTACACTGAAGCTTTCTTT.

The chain couples TRBV6-5 to TRBJ2-7; the D is unclear. The CDR3 is 11 residues long. Trimming stripped 8 bases from V and 3 bases from J, with 8 bases between. Germline V gives CDR1 MNHEY, CDR2 SVGAGI. This CDR3 reads CASVDNYEQYF. Here the CDR3 DNA reads TGTGCCAGCGTCGACAACTACGAGCAGTACTTC.

The V gene is TRBV25-1, the J gene TRBJ1-1, with TRBD1 identical over 7 bases. The CDR3 extends over 16 amino acids. CDR1 is MGHDK and CDR2 is SYGVNS in the germline V gene. V lost 2 bases, J lost 1 base, and 7 bases stayed unmatched. CDR3 DNA sequence: TGTGCCAGCAGTGAAGAAGGGGCAGGGGGGAACACTGAAGCTTTCTTT. Its translation: CASSEEGAGGNTEAFF.

The chain employs TRBV2 and TRBJ1-1; D is uncertain. The V gene lost 1 base and the J gene lost 11 bases, with 8 bases spanning the gap. The germline CDR1 and CDR2 sequences are SNHLY and FYNNEI. This CDR3 has 11 residues. In nucleotides, the CDR3 is TGTGCCAGCAGTGAAGGGCCGGGGGCTTTCTTT. Its translation is CASSEGPGAFF.

V gene TRBV7-2 combines with J gene TRBJ2-1, with a weak D call TRBD2 (5 bases). Trimming removed 5 bases at V and 2 bases at J, with 10 bases between. CDR1 is SGHTA and CDR2 is FQGNSA in the germline V gene. The CDR3 sequence is 14 residues long. Here the CDR3 DNA reads TGTGCCAGCAGCCCCGGAGGTACCTACAATGAGCAGTTCTTC. This gives the protein CASSPGGTYNEQFF.

This chain uses TRBV3-1 (or the pseudogene TRBV3-2) with TRBJ2-5, with TRBD2 matching 13 bases. The CDR3 covers 15 residues. J lost 2 bases, V lost 10 bases, and 7 bases had no gene match. Germline CDR1 reads LGHDT; CDR2 reads YNNKEL (reference sequence). The CDR3 DNA reads as TGTGCCACCAGGACTAGCGGGGGCCCACAAGAGACCCAGTACTTC. Its translation is CATRTSGGPQETQYF.

This clone was detected only once. This chain links TRBV2 with TRBJ2-1; 15 bases match TRBD2. The CDR3 is made up of 17 amino acids. The J segment lost 4 bases and the V segment lost 9 bases, leaving 10 bases of the junction unmatched. Germline CDR1 is SNHLY and CDR2 is FYNNEI. CDR3 in DNA: TGTGCCAGTACCGGGACTAGCGGGAGGAGGGGTTACAATGAGCAGTTCTTC. Its protein is CASTGTSGRRGYNEQFF.

The chain combines TRBV5-1 with TRBJ2-5; maybe TRBD1 (6 bases). Deletions cut 3 bases from V and 4 bases from J, with 16 bases between. The CDR3 spans 15 residues. Per the germline V gene, CDR1 is SGHRS and CDR2 is YFSETQ. In DNA, the CDR3 is TGCGCCAGCAGCTCGCATTTACAGGGTGGAGAGACCCAGTACTTC. Its translation is CASSSHLQGGETQYF.

V is TRBV5-1 and J is TRBJ2-7, with TRBD1 matching 8 bases. V lost 0 bases, J lost 4 bases, and 6 bases stayed unmatched. The CDR3 extends over 15 amino acids. Germline lookup yields CDR1 SGHRS and CDR2 YFSETQ. As DNA, the CDR3 is TGCGCCAGCAGCTTGGCCGGGACAGGTGGTTACGAGCAGTACTTC. As protein: CASSLAGTGGYEQYF.